This TCR beta chain derives from a study of blood T cell repertoires in COVID-19. Authors' methods: Amplification of reference gene primers was used by the study to estimate nucleated cell counts. Clones were read by immunoSEQ multiplex PCR, and TCRdb kept only the in-frame ones, dropping some. V and J calls and clone size come straight from that table; D and trimming were deduced from the DNA. Seen here are 350,000 to 400,000 clones, roughly 92% observed once, and the top ten hold about 0.83%. Living in roughly 23 US areas, the participants were between about 18 and 100 years of age. Participants were placed into cohorts based on the clinical history they reported. CDR1 and CDR2 (germline): SNHLY, FYNNEI. The V end lost 2 bases, the J end lost 0 bases, and 10 bases lay between the germline ends. This CDR3 region has 15 residues.

V is TRBV2 and J is TRBJ1-1; D remains unclear. This receptor was identified in a woman between 40 and 50 years old who had been exposed to COVID-19. Source material: PBMCs or T cells enriched from blood (not recorded which). Here the CDR3 reads CASSESAGLNTEAFF. CDR3 bases: TGTGCCAGCAGTGAATCGGCAGGCCTGAACACTGAAGCTTTCTTT.